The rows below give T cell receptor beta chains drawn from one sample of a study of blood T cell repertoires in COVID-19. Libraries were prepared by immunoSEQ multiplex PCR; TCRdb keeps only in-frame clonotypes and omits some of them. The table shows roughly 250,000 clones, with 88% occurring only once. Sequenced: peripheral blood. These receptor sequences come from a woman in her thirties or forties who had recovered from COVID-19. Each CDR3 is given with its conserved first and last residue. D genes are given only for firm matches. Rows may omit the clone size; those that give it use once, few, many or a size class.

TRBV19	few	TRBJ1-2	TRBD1	TGTGCCAGTACCCATGGGGACAGGGCCCCCGCCGACTATGGCTACACCTTC	CASTHGDRAPADYGYTF
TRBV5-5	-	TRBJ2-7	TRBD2	TGTGCCAGCAGCCCCCCGGGACTAGCGGGAGGGGGCCACGAGCAGTACTTC	CASSPPGLAGGGHEQYF
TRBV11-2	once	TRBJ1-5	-	TGTGCCAGCAGCTCAGGGTTACGCAATCAGCCCCAGCATTTT	CASSSGLRNQPQHF
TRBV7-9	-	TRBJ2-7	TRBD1	TGTGCCAGCAGGCGGTGGGGACAGGGGGCATACGAGCAGTACTTC	CASRRWGQGAYEQYF
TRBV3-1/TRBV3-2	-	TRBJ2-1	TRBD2	TGTGCCAGCAGCGCCCCGGGACTAGCAGGGAATGAGCAGTTCTTC	CASSAPGLAGNEQFF
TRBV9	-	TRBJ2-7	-	TGTGCCAGCAGCCTAGACCCCGGGGTCAGCTACGAGCAGTACTTC	CASSLDPGVSYEQYF
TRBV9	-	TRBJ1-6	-	TGTGCCAGCAGCGTAAGGAGCTCCTATAATTCACCCCTCCACTTT	CASSVRSSYNSPLHF
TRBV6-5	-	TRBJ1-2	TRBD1	TGTGCCAGCAGTTCCACAATTGTAGGGGGCGACTATGGCTACACCTTC	CASSSTIVGGDYGYTF
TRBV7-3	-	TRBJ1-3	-	TGTGCCAGCAGCTTATCCCCAGGCTCTGGAAATACCATATATTTT	CASSLSPGSGNTIYF
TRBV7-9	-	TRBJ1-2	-	TGTGCCAGCAGCTTACATGGCGGGTCTAACTATGGCTACACCTTC	CASSLHGGSNYGYTF
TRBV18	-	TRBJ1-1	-	TGTGCCAGCTCACCACTACCGAGGGAGACTGAAGCTTTCTTT	CASSPLPRETEAFF
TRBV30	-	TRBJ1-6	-	TGTGCCTGGAATCGACTCAATCCCGATTCACCCCTCCACTTT	CAWNRLNPDSPLHF
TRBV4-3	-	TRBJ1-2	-	TGCGCCAGCAGCCAAGCCCGTGGAGGGGAATATGGCTACACCTTC	CASSQARGGEYGYTF
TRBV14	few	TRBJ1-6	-	TGTGCCAGCAGCCAAGAAGCGTTGGTAGGGAGTTCACCCCTCCACTTT	CASSQEALVGSSPLHF
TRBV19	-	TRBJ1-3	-	TGTGCCAGTAGTATCCAGGGGCGAGATGGAGTCTCTGGAAACACCATATATTTT	CASSIQGRDGVSGNTIYF
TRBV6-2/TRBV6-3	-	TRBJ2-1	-	TGTGCCAGCAGCTCCCCATTGTCGGGGGTCTACAATGAGCAGTTCTTC	CASSSPLSGVYNEQFF
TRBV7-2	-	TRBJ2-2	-	TGTGCCAGCAGCTTAAGTCTCGCCAGGACGAACACCGGGGAGCTGTTTTTT	CASSLSLARTNTGELFF
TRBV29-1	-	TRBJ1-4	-	TGCAGCGTTGAGGGAACAGGCAATGAAAAACTGTTTTTT	CSVEGTGNEKLFF
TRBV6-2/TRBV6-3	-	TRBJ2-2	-	TGTGCCAGCACCCCTCACCGGGACAACTTCGTTAACACCGGGGAGCTGTTTTTT	CASTPHRDNFVNTGELFF
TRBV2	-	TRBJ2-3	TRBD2	TGTGCCAGCAGTGGGCGGGAGGGAGATACGCAGTATTTT	CASSGREGDTQYF
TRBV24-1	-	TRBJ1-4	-	TGTGCCACCAGTGATTTTGGGGCAGGGAATGAAAAACTGTTTTTT	CATSDFGAGNEKLFF
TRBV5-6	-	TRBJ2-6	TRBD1	TGTGCCAGCAGGTTTGAGACAGGGGTCTCTGGGGCCAACGTCCTGACTTTC	CASRFETGVSGANVLTF
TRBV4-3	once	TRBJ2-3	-	TGCGCCAGCAGCCAAGATCCGGGATCTAGCACAGATACGCAGTATTTT	CASSQDPGSSTDTQYF
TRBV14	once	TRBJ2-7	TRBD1	TGTGCCAGCAGCCAAGAAAGGAACTTAGTACAGGGGGCCCACGAGCAGTACTTC	CASSQERNLVQGAHEQYF
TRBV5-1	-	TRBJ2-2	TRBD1	TGCGCCAGCAGCCCGGGACAGGGAAACACCGGGGAGCTGTTTTTT	CASSPGQGNTGELFF
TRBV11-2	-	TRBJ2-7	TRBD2	TGTGCCAGCAGCTTATACGGGGGGGGTTCCCTAACCTACGAGCAGTACTTC	CASSLYGGGSLTYEQYF
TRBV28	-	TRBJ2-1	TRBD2	TGTGCCAGCGGTCTAGCGGGGCTCAATGAGCAGTTCTTC	CASGLAGLNEQFF
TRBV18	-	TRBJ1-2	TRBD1	TGTGCCAGCTCAGAACCGGGACAGGGTATGGGCTACACCTTC	CASSEPGQGMGYTF
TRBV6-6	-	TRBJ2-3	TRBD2	TGTGCCAGCAGTTTGGGGACTAGCGGCACAGATACGCAGTATTTT	CASSLGTSGTDTQYF
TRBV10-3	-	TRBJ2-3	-	TGTGCCCTGCGGGATACCGATACAGATACGCAGTATTTT	CALRDTDTDTQYF
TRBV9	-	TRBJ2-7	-	TGTGCCAGCAGCGTCTCCGGGTCAATGATTTACGAGCAGTACTTC	CASSVSGSMIYEQYF
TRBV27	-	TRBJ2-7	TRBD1	TGTGCCAGCAGTCCAACCAGGGGGCAGGGCTACGAGCAGTACTTC	CASSPTRGQGYEQYF
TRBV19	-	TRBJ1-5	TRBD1	TGTGCCAGTAAGCCGGCGACAGGGGTCAATCAGCCCCAGCATTTT	CASKPATGVNQPQHF
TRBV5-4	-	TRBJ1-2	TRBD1	TGTGCCAGCAGCCCCCGGGACAGGGGCAACTATGGCTACACCTTC	CASSPRDRGNYGYTF
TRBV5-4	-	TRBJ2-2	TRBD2	TGTGCCATGGCTTGGAGCGGGGGGGACGGGGAGCTGTTTTTT	CAMAWSGGDGELFF
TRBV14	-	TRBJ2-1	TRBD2	TGTGCCAGCAGCCAAGAGCACCCAGGACTAGCCCGCTACAATGAGCAGTTCTTC	CASSQEHPGLARYNEQFF
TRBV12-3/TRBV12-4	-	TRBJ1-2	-	TGTGCCAGCAGTCGTAACTATGGCTACACCTTC	CASSRNYGYTF
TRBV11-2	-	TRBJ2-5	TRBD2	TGTGCCAGCAGCTTAAGTCTAGCGGGAGGTTCAGAGACCCAGTACTTC	CASSLSLAGGSETQYF
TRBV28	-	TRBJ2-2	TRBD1	TGTGCCAGCAGCCCATGGGGGACAGGATCAACCGGGGAGCTGTTTTTT	CASSPWGTGSTGELFF
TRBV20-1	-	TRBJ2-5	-	TGCAGTGCTAGTGTTTTGGGGCGTGAGACCCAGTACTTC	CSASVLGRETQYF
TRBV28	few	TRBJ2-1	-	TGTGCCAGCATGGGAGCTTCCTTACACAATGAGCAGTTCTTC	CASMGASLHNEQFF
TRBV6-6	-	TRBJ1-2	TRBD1	TGTGCCAGCAGCAGAGACAGGGTCCTTGGCTACACCTTC	CASSRDRVLGYTF
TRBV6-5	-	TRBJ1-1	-	TGTGCCAGCAGTTCCCCAGAGGGCACTGAAGCTTTCTTT	CASSSPEGTEAFF
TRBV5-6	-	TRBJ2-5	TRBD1	TGTGCCAGCAGCTTCTTTACAGGGGGCCCTTTGGAGACCCAGTACTTC	CASSFFTGGPLETQYF
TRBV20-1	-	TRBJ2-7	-	TGCAGTGCGCGAGGCCTCGACGAGCAGTACTTC	CSARGLDEQYF